A single sample is the source of the 17 T cell receptor beta chains below, sequenced in a study of human T cells and chemical hapten exposure. One entry per CDR3 protein, called by TCRdb with MiXCR from the RACE reads. The sample yields roughly 380,000 distinct CDR3 sequences, 5.1% seen once. Time point given: pre-sensitization, week 0. Sample treatment: therapeutic diphenylcyclopropenone sensitization with weekly scalp DPC. The sample consisted of whole blood, taken in connection with sensitization to the hapten diphenylcyclopropenone (DPC). These receptor sequences come from a woman aged 45-65 years with alopecia areata. Some clones in this sample may be carry-over from other donors' samples.

Ten or more counts support this clonotype. V usage is TRBV5-5 and J usage is TRBJ2-7, with TRBD2 as a possible D gene (6 bases). The CDR3 length is 14 residues. V lost 4 bases and J 1 base, leaving 12 bases between the germline ends. Germline V gene lookup returns CDR1 SGHKS and CDR2 YYEKEE (reference sequence). CDR3: CASSPGTDSYEQYF. CDR3 sequence (DNA): TGTGCCAGCAGCCCCGGGACTGATTCCTACGAGCAGTACTTC.

This clonotype was detected only a few times. The chain recombines TRBV4-3 with TRBJ2-7; 7 nucleotides agree with TRBD1. The germline V gene has CDR1 LGHNA and CDR2 YSLEER. The CDR3 has 15 residues. The trim removed 1 base at V and 3 bases at J, leaving 6 bases unmatched. In DNA form, the CDR3 reads TGCGCCAGCAGCCAAGGACGGCAGGGGGTCTACGAGCAGTACTTC. Translation gives CASSQGRQGVYEQYF.

Many counts were recorded for this clonotype. V and J are TRBV6-2 or TRBV6-3 and TRBJ1-4, with 7 nucleotides matching TRBD1. The V gene end was trimmed by 6 bases and the J gene end by 8 bases; junction bases not matched to a gene: 6. Germline CDR1 and CDR2: MNHEY and SVGEGT. The CDR3 runs to 13 residues. The CDR3 coding sequence is TGTGCCAGCAGACCGACAGGGTACGAAAAACTGTTTTTT. Protein product: CASRPTGYEKLFF.

This clonotype was observed a handful of times. This chain joins TRBV29-1 and TRBJ2-1; 9 bases align to TRBD2. Germline loops: CDR1 SQVTM, CDR2 ANQGSEA. The CDR3 is made up of 15 amino acids. V shed 3 bases and J 1 base; nucleotides not matched to a gene: 4. CDR3 sequence: CSVDEREASYNEQFF. The CDR3 DNA follows: TGCAGCGTTGACGAGCGGGAGGCGTCCTACAATGAGCAGTTCTTC.

V usage is TRBV20-1 and J usage is TRBJ2-7, with a possible D match to TRBD1 (6 bases). Trimming removed 0 bases from V and 6 bases from J, with 15 bases in between. Germline V gene data show CDR1 as DFQATT and CDR2 as SNEGSKA (reference sequence). This CDR3 contains 14 residues. DNA for the CDR3: TGCAGTGCTAGAGATATGGCGCAGGGGAGCGAGCAGTACTTC. Amino acids: CSARDMAQGSEQYF.

The sample holds many counts of this clonotype. The chain recombines TRBV7-2 with TRBJ2-5; D is uncertain. V was clipped by 1 base and J by 5 bases, with 11 bases between them. In germline, CDR1 is SGHTA, CDR2 FQGNSA. The CDR3 totals 14 residues. The CDR3 loop reads CASSLVSSGETQYF. The CDR3 region has the DNA TGTGCCAGCAGCTTAGTTTCGTCCGGTGAGACCCAGTACTTC.

Many counts were recorded for this clonotype. The genes are TRBV6-2 or TRBV6-3 and TRBJ1-5; D is ambiguous. Germline V gene data show CDR1 as MNHEY and CDR2 as SVGEGT. The CDR3 length is 15 residues. The V end lost 6 bases, the J end lost 0 bases, and 12 bases lay between the germline ends. In DNA form, the CDR3 reads TGTGCCAGCAGCTCCGACACTTCTAGCAATCAGCCCCAGCATTTT. It yields the protein CASSSDTSSNQPQHF.

This clonotype was counted at least ten times. J is TRBJ1-2 and V is TRBV12-3 or TRBV12-4, with a possible D match to TRBD1 (5 bases). This CDR3 contains 13 residues. Trimming pared 3 bases from V and 8 bases from J, leaving 13 bases between. The CDR3 is CASSFQWGKGYTF. CDR3 DNA sequence: TGTGCCAGCAGTTTTCAGTGGGGGAAAGGCTACACCTTC.

Ten or more counts support this clonotype. V usage is TRBV7-7 and J usage is TRBJ2-2, with D unclear. V lost 1 base, J lost 4 bases, and 4 bases lay in between. CDR3 length: 13 amino acids. The V gene's germline CDR1 is SSHAT and CDR2 FNYEAQ (reference sequence). DNA for the CDR3: TGTGCCAGCAGCTTAGACACCACCGGGGAGCTGTTTTTT. It is translated as CASSLDTTGELFF.

About this clonotype itself: One end of the junction does not line up with germline, which may come from a read error. V gene TRBV7-2 combines with J gene TRBJ2-5, with D hard to call. Germline-derived CDR1 and CDR2 are SGHTA and FQGNSA. This CDR3 comprises 14 residues. The CDR3 is CASSLVGDHETQYF. The CDR3 region has the DNA TGTGCCAGCAGCTTAGTTGGCGACCACGAGACCCAGTACTTC. The full variable domain, with the rest looked up from reference TRBV7-2 and TRBJ2-5, is GAGVSQSPSNKVTEKGKDVELRCDPISGHTALYWYRQSLGQGLEFLIYFQGNSAPDKSGLPSDRFSAERTGGSVSTLTIQRTQQEDSAVYLCASSLVGDHETQYFGPGTRLLVL.

This clonotype was detected ten times or more. The chain joins TRBV5-1 to TRBJ2-2, with D possibly being TRBD1 (6 bases). Trimming stripped 1 base from V and 1 base from J, with 8 bases between. This CDR3 region has 15 residues. Germline V lookup: CDR1 SGHRS, CDR2 YFSETQ. The CDR3 coding sequence is TGCGCCAGCAGCTTGACGGGACAGAACACCGGGGAGCTGTTTTTT. Protein sequence: CASSLTGQNTGELFF.

This clonotype has just a few counts. The gene calls are TRBV15 and TRBJ2-4; D is unclear. From germline, CDR1 is LNHNV and CDR2 YYDKDF (reference sequence). The V gene lost 5 bases and the J gene lost 0 bases, with 8 bases spanning the gap. CDR3 size: 14 residues. CDR3 sequence (DNA): TGTGCCACCAGCCCCGAGGAAGCCAAAAACATTCAGTACTTC. It yields the protein CATSPEEAKNIQYF.

This clonotype appeared a few times. The chain couples TRBV9 to TRBJ1-6; 8 nucleotides align to TRBD1. The CDR3 consists of 16 residues. Germline-derived CDR1 and CDR2 are SGDLS and YYNGEE. J was trimmed by 7 bases and V by 0 bases; bases with no gene match: 6. CDR3 loop: CASSVGAGGANSPLHF. In nucleotides, the CDR3 is TGTGCCAGCAGCGTAGGGGCAGGGGGCGCGAATTCACCCCTCCACTTT.

There are a few counts of this clonotype. The CDR3 spells CASRGQVHNYGYTF. CDR3 nucleotides: TGTGCCAGCCGCGGACAGGTTCATAACTATGGCTACACCTTC. The chain is built from TRBV3-1 and TRBJ1-2, with 7 nucleotides matching TRBD1. After removal of 8 bases from V and 1 base from J, the junction contained 7 bases not matched to a gene. CDR3 length: 14 amino acids. Per the germline V gene, CDR1 is LGHDT and CDR2 is YNNKEL (reference sequence).

There are a few counts of this clonotype. The chain links TRBV20-1 to TRBJ1-1, with D unresolved. Germline V CDR1 and CDR2: DFQATT, SNEGSKA (reference sequence). V lost 6 bases and J lost 1, with 12 bases in between. CDR3 length: 13 amino acids. CDR3 residues: CSATKVPNTEAFF. The CDR3 DNA is TGCAGTGCCACCAAGGTCCCGAACACTGAAGCTTTCTTT.

This clonotype was seen more than once but under ten times. V gene TRBV6-1 combines with J gene TRBJ1-2; D ambiguous. The CDR3 spans 13 residues. CDR1 MNHNS and CDR2 SASEGT come from the germline V gene. Trimming stripped 3 bases from V and 4 bases from J, with 9 bases between. This CDR3 reads CASSEAGLYGYTF. The CDR3 DNA sequence: TGTGCCAGCAGTGAGGCAGGACTCTATGGCTACACCTTC.

This clonotype was detected many times. The DNA for the CDR3 is TGCAGTGCTGGCCGGCGGGGAGGGACTGAAGCTTTCTTT. It specifies CSAGRRGGTEAFF. The chain carries TRBV20-1 and TRBJ1-1; D is uncertain. Germline CDR1 and CDR2: DFQATT and SNEGSKA (reference sequence). There are 13 residues in the CDR3. The germline V and J ends were trimmed by 5 bases and 5 bases, with 15 bases remaining between them.